The sequence of this T cell receptor (beta chain) was determined in a study of blood T cell repertoires in COVID-19. Across the whole study: COVID-19 samples collected from the United States, Italy and Spain covered acute and convalescent phases. From T cells, B-cell-depleted T cells, or PBMCs came the material, which was cDNA or gDNA.

The CDR3 covers 11 residues. In germline, CDR1 is GTSNPN, CDR2 SVGIG (reference sequence). V gave up 5 bases and J gave up 4 bases, with 8 bases separating them. Per the original data handling: Scientists estimated how many nucleated cells there were by amplifying reference gene primers. Profiled with immunoSEQ multiplex PCR; TCRdb holds only in-frame clones, not every one. The V and J calls and clone size are taken from that table; D and trimming were inferred from the DNA. This sample has about 90,000 clones; around 94% occur once, and the top ten carry about 6.6%. This TCR was sampled from a woman aged 60-75 years with active COVID-19. This rearrangement joins TRBV30 to TRBJ1-1, with D possibly TRBD1 on 5 matching bases. Input material: peripheral blood. The CDR3 nucleotides read TGTGCCTGGGGCAGGGTCACTGAAGCTTTCTTT. It specifies CAWGRVTEAFF.